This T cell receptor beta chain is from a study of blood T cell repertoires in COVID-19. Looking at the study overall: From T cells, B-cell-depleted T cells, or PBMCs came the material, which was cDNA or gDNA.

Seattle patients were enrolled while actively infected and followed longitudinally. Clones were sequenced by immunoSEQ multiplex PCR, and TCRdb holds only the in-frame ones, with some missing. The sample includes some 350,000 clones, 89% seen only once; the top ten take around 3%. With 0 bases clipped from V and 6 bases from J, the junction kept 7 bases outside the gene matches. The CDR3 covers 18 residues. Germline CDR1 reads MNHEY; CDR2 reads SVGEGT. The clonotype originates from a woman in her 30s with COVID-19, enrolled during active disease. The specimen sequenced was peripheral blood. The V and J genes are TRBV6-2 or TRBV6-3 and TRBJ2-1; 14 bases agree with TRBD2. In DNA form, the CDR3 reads TGTGCCAGCAGTTACTCGTTGACTAGCGGGAGGGATAGCAATGAGCAGTTCTTC. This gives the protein CASSYSLTSGRDSNEQFF.